These 11 T cell receptor beta chains were all obtained from the same sample, sequenced in a study of response to subunit inactivated influenza vaccine. TCRdb re-analysed the RT-PCR reads in MiXCR, keeping a single row per CDR3 protein. In the table there are about 540,000 distinct CDR3 sequences, approximately 24% of which are singletons. These data also formed part of another study, on T cells expressing NK-cell markers. Turning to that study: Production of TCR beta cDNA relied on 5'RACE template switching with UMIs.

The sequenced sample was CD4+ T cells sorted from PBMCs, obtained roughly 12 days after vaccination. The source of these receptors is a man aged 45-65 years who received an inactivated influenza vaccine.

The chain recombines TRBV5-5 with TRBJ2-3, with 8 bases lining up with TRBD1. Germline V gene lookup returns CDR1 SGHKS and CDR2 YYEKEE (reference sequence). Germline trimming cut 4 bases from V and 3 bases from J; bases unmatched to any gene: 13. This CDR3 has 17 amino acids. The CDR3 protein is CASSPGTGGSGTDTQYF. CDR3 nucleotide sequence: TGTGCCAGCAGCCCAGGGACAGGAGGGAGCGGAACAGATACGCAGTATTTT.

This clonotype has just a few counts. The rearrangement uses TRBV5-1 and TRBJ1-6, with TRBD1 matching 10 bases. The length of the CDR3 is 14 residues. The germline V gene has CDR1 SGHRS and CDR2 YFSETQ. V trimming: 6 bases; J trimming: 7 bases; junction bases outside the gene matches: 4. The CDR3 loop reads CASMPGQGNSPLHF. The CDR3 DNA is TGCGCCAGCATGCCGGGACAGGGGAATTCACCCCTCCACTTT.

The chain combines TRBV7-2 with TRBJ2-2, with TRBD2 matching 7 bases. This CDR3 contains 16 residues. Trimming cost V 5 bases and J 3 bases; bases outside gene matches: 9. Germline loops: CDR1 SGHTA, CDR2 FQGNSA. DNA of the CDR3: TGTGCCAGCAGCCCGCGGCGGGAGAGGTACACCGGGGAGCTGTTTTTT. Its translation is CASSPRRERYTGELFF.

As regards this clonotype: A read error may account for a junction end that differs from germline. This chain uses TRBV5-1 with TRBJ2-7; TRBD1 matches 9 bases. CDR1 is SGHRS, CDR2 YFSETQ, per germline. CDR3 length: 14 amino acids. The CDR3 sequence: CACSLGQGPYEQYF. CDR3 nucleotides: TGCGCCTGCAGCTTGGGACAGGGCCCCTACGAGCAGTACTTC.

This clonotype turned up a few times. The J gene is TRBJ2-5, the V gene TRBV29-1; D may be TRBD1 (6 bases). Deletions cut 3 bases from V and 3 bases from J, with 14 bases between. This CDR3 has 14 amino acids. The V gene's germline CDR1 is SQVTM and CDR2 ANQGSEA. This CDR3 is CSVEGRQGKETQYF. Here the CDR3 DNA reads TGCAGCGTTGAGGGTCGGCAGGGGAAAGAGACCCAGTACTTC.

This clonotype was seen only a few times. J is TRBJ2-1 and V is TRBV7-2; TRBD1 aligns across 7 bases. The CDR3 totals 17 residues. Germline V gives CDR1 SGHTA, CDR2 FQGNSA. With V trimmed by 5 bases and J by 0 bases, 10 bases remained unmatched. This chain's CDR3 is CASSILEAGGSYNEQFF. The CDR3 DNA sequence: TGTGCCAGCAGCATATTGGAAGCAGGGGGCTCCTACAATGAGCAGTTCTTC.

The rearrangement links TRBV28 to TRBJ2-7; weak D call: TRBD1 (5 bases). Trimming took 6 bases from V and 2 from J, leaving 14 bases between them. This CDR3 is built from 14 residues. From germline, CDR1 is MDHEN and CDR2 SYDVKM. The CDR3 nucleotides are TGTGCCAGCAGGACAGTCCTAAAGCCCTACGAGCAGTACTTC. As protein: CASRTVLKPYEQYF.

This clonotype was observed a few times. V gene TRBV24-1 combines with J gene TRBJ2-3; D is uncertain. V was pared by 4 bases and J by 6 bases, with 7 bases between. The CDR3 extends over 12 amino acids. Germline V CDR1 and CDR2: KGHDR, SFDVKD. The CDR3 is CATSDHHDTQYF. The CDR3 DNA sequence: TGTGCCACCAGTGACCATCACGATACGCAGTATTTT.

The chain combines TRBV6-1 with TRBJ1-4; no clear D gene. V was pared by 7 bases and J by 8 bases, with 5 bases between. This CDR3 has 10 residues. CDR1 MNHNS and CDR2 SASEGT come from the germline V gene. The CDR3 coding sequence is TGTGCCAGCAAAGACGAAAAACTGTTTTTT. Amino acids: CASKDEKLFF.

This clonotype was recorded a few times. This chain connects TRBV18 to TRBJ2-3; 8 bases agree with TRBD2. J gave up 3 bases and V 3 bases, and 5 bases lay outside the gene matches. This CDR3 has 15 residues. Germline values: CDR1 KGHSH, CDR2 LQKENI. The CDR3 loop is CASSPPGGRTDTQYF. Written as DNA, the CDR3 is TGTGCCAGCTCACCTCCGGGGGGGAGGACAGATACGCAGTATTTT.

V and J are TRBV11-2 and TRBJ2-1; perhaps TRBD2 as D (6 bases). V was shortened by 1 base and J by 2 bases, with 18 bases between the two germline ends. This CDR3 spans 18 amino acids. The germline gives CDR1 SGHAT, CDR2 FQNNGV. The CDR3 spells CASSLVRPGLGTYNEQFF. The CDR3 DNA reads as TGTGCCAGCAGCTTAGTACGTCCGGGACTCGGCACCTACAATGAGCAGTTCTTC. The full variable domain, its missing parts supplied by reference TRBV11-2 and TRBJ2-1, is EAGVAQSPRYKIIEKRQSVAFWCNPISGHATLYWYQQILGQGPKLLIQFQNNGVVDDSQLPKDRFSAERLKGVDSTLKIQPAKLEDSAVYLCASSLVRPGLGTYNEQFFGPGTRLTVL.